These 23 T cell receptor beta chains came from one sample sequenced in a study of cytomegalovirus exposure and HLA in healthy donors. PCR employed 60 Vbeta and 13 Jbeta primers. TCRdb's copy holds only in-frame clones and misses some; the assay was immunoSEQ multiplex PCR. Of over 150,000 clones in the sample, roughly 83% are singletons; the top ten hold 1.2%. The sample comprised PBMCs. The source is a boy aged 2 to 10 in good health and CMV-seronegative.

The rearrangement uses TRBV6-4 and TRBJ1-1, with TRBD1 matching over 7 bases. Germline loops: CDR1 MRHNA, CDR2 SNTAGT. The CDR3 runs 14 residues. The junction had 4 bases not matched to a gene; V was cut back by 4 bases and J by 2 bases. The CDR3 reads CASSADRENTEAFF. The CDR3 DNA follows: TGTGCCAGCAGTGCCGACAGGGAAAACACTGAAGCTTTCTTT.

The rearrangement links TRBV19 to TRBJ1-1; 7 bases fit TRBD1. CDR3 length: 13 residues. CDR1 is LNHDA and CDR2 is SQIVND in the germline V gene (reference sequence). Trimming at V came to 5 bases and at J to 0 bases, leaving 0 bases not matched to a gene. CDR3 region: CASSQGVNTEAFF. CDR3 bases: TGTGCCAGTAGTCAGGGGGTGAACACTGAAGCTTTCTTT. The full variable domain, completed using reference TRBV19 and TRBJ1-1, is DGGITQSPKYLFRKEGQNVTLSCEQNLNHDAMYWYRQDPGQGLRLIYYSQIVNDFQKGDIAEGYSVSREKKESFPLTVTSAQKNPTAFYLCASSQGVNTEAFFGQGTRLTVV.

In its sample, this clone was seen a few times. V and J are TRBV6-5 and TRBJ1-1, with D uncertain. The CDR3 runs 12 residues. V lost 2 bases and J lost 11, with 12 bases in between. Germline-derived CDR1 and CDR2 are MNHEY and SVGAGI. The CDR3 spells CASSYAPGSAFF. The CDR3 DNA follows: TGTGCCAGCAGTTACGCCCCGGGGTCCGCTTTCTTT.

This clone appeared a single time. The V gene is TRBV5-4, the J gene TRBJ2-1; TRBD1 might be the D (5 bases). V lost 0 bases to trimming and J lost 8 bases, with 15 bases between them. CDR3 length equals 15 residues. Germline V CDR1 and CDR2: SGHNT, YYREEE (reference sequence). DNA for the CDR3: TGTGCCAGCAGCTTGGGTGCTGGGGCCACGGATGAGCAGTTCTTC. Protein: CASSLGAGATDEQFF.

The V call is TRBV25-1, the J call TRBJ2-3, with a tentative D call TRBD2 (6 bases). This CDR3 has 15 residues. V gave up 1 base and J gave up 0 bases, with 8 bases separating them. Per germline, CDR1 MGHDK and CDR2 SYGVNS. CDR3 residues: CASSEWRDSTDTQYF. In nucleotides, the CDR3 is TGTGCCAGCAGTGAATGGAGGGATAGCACAGATACGCAGTATTTT. The whole variable domain, remainder taken from reference TRBV25-1 and TRBJ2-3, is EADIYQTPRYLVIGTGKKITLECSQTMGHDKMYWYQQDPGMELHLIHYSYGVNSTEKGDLSSESTVSRIRTEHFPLTLESARPSHTSQYLCASSEWRDSTDTQYFGPGTRLTVL.

The chain combines TRBV5-1 with TRBJ2-2; 7 nucleotides line up with TRBD1. CDR3 size: 14 residues. CDR1 is SGHRS, CDR2 YFSETQ, per germline. V lost 4 bases, J lost 4 bases, and 4 bases stayed unmatched. The CDR3 spells CASSPDRVTGELFF. CDR3 sequence (DNA): TGCGCCAGCAGCCCAGACAGGGTCACCGGGGAGCTGTTTTTT. The complete variable domain, with remaining parts taken from reference TRBV5-1 and TRBJ2-2, reads KAGVTQTPRYLIKTRGQQVTLSCSPISGHRSVSWYQQTPGQGLQFLFEYFSETQRNKGNFPGRFSGRQFSNSRSEMNVSTLELGDSALYLCASSPDRVTGELFFGEGSRLTVL.

The chain has TRBV5-1 and TRBJ1-6, with TRBD1 identical over 8 bases. The V segment lost 6 bases and the J segment 7 bases; nucleotides outside the gene matches: 9. The germline V gene encodes CDR1 SGHRS and CDR2 YFSETQ. This CDR3 contains 15 residues. The DNA for the CDR3 is TGCGCCAGCAACTCTGGACAGGGAATGAATTCACCCCTCCACTTT. Translated: CASNSGQGMNSPLHF.

The chain carries TRBV9 and TRBJ2-5; D is possibly TRBD2 (6 bases). Looked up from germline, CDR1 is SGDLS and CDR2 is YYNGEE. V lost 3 bases and J lost 2, with 11 bases in between. The CDR3 consists of 14 residues. The CDR3 loop reads CASSAAGTQETQYF. For the CDR3, the DNA is TGTGCCAGCAGCGCTGCCGGGACTCAAGAGACCCAGTACTTC. Full variable domain (rest looked up from reference TRBV9 and TRBJ2-5): DSGVTQTPKHLITATGQRVTLRCSPRSGDLSVYWYQQSLDQGLQFLIQYYNGEERAKGNILERFSAQQFPDLHSELNLSSLELGDSALYFCASSAAGTQETQYFGPGTRLLVL.

The J gene is TRBJ2-3, the V gene TRBV7-6; 11 bases are shared with TRBD2. This CDR3 region has 17 residues. CDR1 and CDR2 from the germline V gene are SGHVS and FNYEAQ. Germline trimming cut 5 bases from V and 4 bases from J; bases unmatched to any gene: 11. CDR3 residues: CASSPTPLAGAPDTQYF. The CDR3 DNA reads TGTGCCAGCAGCCCAACCCCACTAGCGGGGGCCCCAGATACGCAGTATTTT.

The chain carries TRBV5-1 and TRBJ2-5; D is undetermined. Germline V lookup: CDR1 SGHRS, CDR2 YFSETQ. Trimming took off 0 bases at V and 1 base at J, with 10 bases between the two ends. This CDR3 is 15 amino acids long. The CDR3 region has the DNA TGCGCCAGCAGCTTGGGTGGTTGGGCCCAAGAGACCCAGTACTTC. It encodes CASSLGGWAQETQYF.

This sequence joins TRBV2 and TRBJ1-1; D is unresolved. The CDR3 is 13 residues long. The V and J ends lost 6 bases and 6 bases respectively, with 14 bases between them. Germline V gives CDR1 SNHLY, CDR2 FYNNEI. CDR3 DNA: TGTGCCAGCAGGAGGTCGGGCGGGCCTGAAGCTTTCTTT. Its translation: CASRRSGGPEAFF. Filled out from reference TRBV2 and TRBJ1-1, the complete variable domain reads EPEVTQTPSHQVTQMGQEVILRCVPISNHLYFYWYRQILGQKVEFLVSFYNNEISEKSEIFDDQFSVERPDGSNFTLKIRSTKLEDSAMYFCASRRSGGPEAFFGQGTRLTVV.

The DNA of the CDR3 is TGTGCCAGCAGCCCCCGGACAGGCTATGGCTACACCTTC. This codes for CASSPRTGYGYTF. The genes are TRBV7-2 and TRBJ1-2; the match to TRBD1 covers 7 bases. There are 13 residues in the CDR3. Looked up from germline, CDR1 is SGHTA and CDR2 is FQGNSA. The trim removed 5 bases at V and 4 bases at J, leaving 4 bases unmatched.

The rearrangement links TRBV11-2 to TRBJ2-1; the match to TRBD1 covers 7 bases. The CDR3 is 15 residues long. V dropped 1 base and J dropped 9; count of bases not matched to a gene: 9. Germline assignment: CDR1 SGHAT and CDR2 FQNNGV. CDR3 sequence (DNA): TGTGCCAGCAGCTTAGTGAGGCAACAGGGGAGTGAGCAGTTCTTC. Translated: CASSLVRQQGSEQFF.

The rearrangement uses TRBV7-9 and TRBJ1-4; 8 bases map to TRBD1. With 5 bases clipped from V and 8 bases from J, the junction kept 7 bases outside the gene matches. CDR1 and CDR2 from the germline V gene are SEHNR and FQNEAQ (reference sequence). CDR3 length equals 14 residues. Written as DNA, the CDR3 is TGTGCCAGCAGCCCCCAACAGGGGGAGGAAAAACTGTTTTTT. The encoded protein is CASSPQQGEEKLFF.

The chain has TRBV27 and TRBJ1-2; D remains unclear. Trimming took 6 bases from V and 7 from J, leaving 15 bases between them. The CDR3 runs 13 residues. Germline V CDR1 and CDR2: MNHEY, SMNVEV (reference sequence). This chain's CDR3 is CASSLGEGSGYTF. For the CDR3, the DNA is TGTGCCAGCAGCCTCGGCGAGGGTTCTGGCTACACCTTC.

This chain joins TRBV10-3 and TRBJ2-1, with 7 bases aligning to TRBD2. The germline V gene has CDR1 ENHRY and CDR2 SYGVKD. This CDR3 comprises 15 residues. Trimming at V came to 3 bases and at J to 4 bases, leaving 6 bases not matched to a gene. This chain's CDR3 is CAISDLGRGYNEQFF. DNA for the CDR3: TGTGCCATCAGTGACCTCGGGCGGGGGTACAATGAGCAGTTCTTC.

V gene TRBV2 combines with J gene TRBJ1-3, with TRBD1 matching 7 bases. Trimming cost V 2 bases and J 4 bases; bases outside gene matches: 14. The length of the CDR3 is 18 residues. CDR1 is SNHLY, CDR2 FYNNEI, per germline. The CDR3 protein is CASSEKGHRGSSGNTIYF. In DNA, the CDR3 is TGTGCCAGCAGTGAAAAGGGTCACAGGGGATCTTCGGGAAACACCATATATTTT.

The chain is built from TRBV6-5 and TRBJ1-2; TRBD1 might be the D (6 bases). Germline CDR1 is MNHEY and CDR2 is SVGAGI. The CDR3 consists of 15 residues. Trimming took 0 bases from V and 5 from J, leaving 13 bases between them. This CDR3 is CASSYSIRRGYGYTF. The CDR3 coding sequence is TGTGCCAGCAGTTACTCGATCAGAAGGGGGTATGGCTACACCTTC.

The chain couples TRBV5-1 to TRBJ2-3, with TRBD1 as a possible D gene (5 bases). Germline V gives CDR1 SGHRS, CDR2 YFSETQ. V shed 3 bases and J shed 0 bases, with 8 bases lying between them. This CDR3 spans 14 amino acids. CDR3 amino acids: CASSSTASTDTQYF. The CDR3 coding sequence is TGCGCCAGCAGCTCGACAGCTAGCACAGATACGCAGTATTTT.

The CDR3 loop reads CASSQDQSRGGVHNEQFF. The CDR3 region has the DNA TGCGCCAGCAGCCAAGATCAATCCCGCGGGGGGGTCCACAATGAGCAGTTCTTC. The chain has TRBV4-3 and TRBJ2-1; 9 bases are shared with TRBD2. The ends lost 0 bases at V and 5 bases at J; junction bases unmatched: 11. Germline V CDR1 and CDR2: LGHNA, YSLEER. The CDR3 covers 18 residues.

This sequence joins TRBV6-5 and TRBJ2-5, with 12 bases that match TRBD2. The CDR3 runs 15 residues. Trimming removed 6 bases from V and 4 bases from J; junction bases left unmatched: 6. CDR1 and CDR2 (germline): MNHEY, SVGAGI. The DNA of the CDR3 is TGTGCCAGCAGCCTAGCGGGGGGGCCTAGAGAGACCCAGTACTTC. Encoded protein: CASSLAGGPRETQYF.

This chain connects TRBV2 to TRBJ2-6; D perhaps matches TRBD2 (6 bases). Germline-derived CDR1 and CDR2 are SNHLY and FYNNEI. The length of the CDR3 is 16 residues. The V gene lost 6 bases and the J gene lost 4 bases, with 16 bases spanning the gap. The CDR3 DNA reads as TGTGCCAGCAGGAGGGACTTGACGGAAGGGGCCAACGTCCTGACTTTC. It codes for CASRRDLTEGANVLTF.

The V call is TRBV2, the J call TRBJ2-7; 7 positions match TRBD1. This CDR3 is built from 9 residues. The germline CDR1 and CDR2 sequences are SNHLY and FYNNEI. Here the CDR3 DNA reads TGTGCCAGCAGCGATTGGACAGGAGTC. Translated, it gives CASSDWTGV.